The next 26 T cell receptor beta chains were all read from a single sample in a study of Tregs in tolerant kidney transplant recipients. The data were produced by immunoSEQ multiplex PCR, yet TCRdb's version contains in-frame clones alone and is incomplete. The table lists some 55,000 clones, around 82% of them singletons. Sequenced material: CD4+ T cells from blood. These receptors were obtained from a human donor in good health.

The chain joins TRBV5-5 to TRBJ1-2, with unresolved D. Trimming shortened V by 2 bases and J by 2 bases, and 19 bases separated the two germline ends. Looked up from germline, CDR1 is SGHKS and CDR2 is YYEKEE (reference sequence). This CDR3 has 17 residues. Written as DNA, the CDR3 is TGTGCCAGCAGCTTTTTTATGGCAAACCACGGGAACTATGGCTACACCTTC. Its protein is CASSFFMANHGNYGYTF.

The chain is built from TRBV5-4 and TRBJ2-7; weak D call: TRBD2 (6 bases). The CDR3 spans 14 residues. Trimming took off 4 bases at V and 2 bases at J, with 13 bases between the two ends. Germline V CDR1 and CDR2: SGHNT, YYREEE (reference sequence). The CDR3 protein is CASSMGGNPYEQYF. CDR3 coding DNA: TGTGCCAGCAGCATGGGCGGGAATCCCTACGAGCAGTACTTC.

The gene calls are TRBV6-5 and TRBJ2-5; the D is unclear. The CDR3 covers 12 residues. Trimming cost V 5 bases and J 5 bases, with 9 bases left between them. From germline, CDR1 is MNHEY and CDR2 SVGAGI. CDR3 residues: CASSRKEETQYF. The CDR3 DNA is TGTGCCAGCAGTCGTAAGGAGGAGACCCAGTACTTC.

The rearrangement links TRBV7-9 to TRBJ1-1; D call uncertain. Germline V gives CDR1 SEHNR, CDR2 FQNEAQ (reference sequence). V lost 5 bases and J 11 bases, leaving 18 bases between the germline ends. There are 13 residues in the CDR3. The CDR3 reads CASSPPLEVWAFF. The CDR3 region has the DNA TGTGCCAGCAGCCCACCCTTAGAGGTGTGGGCTTTCTTT.

This clone was seen repeatedly, ten times or more. The rearrangement links TRBV11-2 to TRBJ1-2, with D unclear. CDR3 length: 13 residues. The germline gives CDR1 SGHAT, CDR2 FQNNGV. V shed 0 bases and J shed 8 bases, with 10 bases lying between them. CDR3 nucleotide sequence: TGTGCCAGCAGCTTAGAGGCAGATCGGGGCTACACCTTC. This codes for CASSLEADRGYTF.

This sequence joins TRBV28 and TRBJ2-1; TRBD2 matches 7 bases. CDR1 and CDR2 (germline): MDHEN, SYDVKM. V was clipped by 5 bases and J by 9 bases; unmatched bases: 4. The CDR3 contains 12 residues. CDR3 DNA sequence: TGTGCCAGCAGTCTAGCGGTAGGTGAGCAGTTCTTC. It yields the protein CASSLAVGEQFF.

CDR3 in amino acids: CASSEGWGQPQHF. CDR3 sequence (DNA): TGTGCCAGCAGTGAAGGGTGGGGTCAGCCCCAGCATTTT. The chain combines TRBV6-1 with TRBJ1-5; D gene ambiguous. With 1 base removed from V and 6 bases from J, the gap between germline ends came to 7 bases. CDR1 and CDR2 (germline): MNHNS, SASEGT. This CDR3 spans 13 amino acids.

The chain recombines TRBV7-2 with TRBJ2-3; D unresolved. CDR3 length: 14 residues. CDR1 is SGHTA and CDR2 is FQGNSA in the germline V gene. V lost 3 bases, J lost 2 bases, and 9 bases lay in between. The CDR3 coding sequence is TGTGCCAGCAGCTTTAAACAGTACACAGATACGCAGTATTTT. Translating it yields CASSFKQYTDTQYF.

The chain uses TRBV6-6 and TRBJ1-1; the D gene is possibly TRBD1 (5 bases). CDR1 and CDR2 from the germline V gene are MNHNY and SVGAGI (reference sequence). This CDR3 is built from 12 residues. Trimming took off 5 bases at V and 2 bases at J, with 6 bases between the two ends. The CDR3 coding sequence is TGTGCCAGCAGTACAGGAAACACTGAAGCTTTCTTT. Its translation is CASSTGNTEAFF.

The rearrangement joins TRBV15 to TRBJ2-7; D remains ambiguous. The CDR3 is made up of 15 amino acids. Trimming stripped 0 bases from V and 2 bases from J, with 11 bases between. Germline CDR1 and CDR2: LNHNV and YYDKDF (reference sequence). CDR3 nucleotides: TGTGCCACCAGCAGAGATTTGATTGGCACCTACGAGCAGTACTTC. Its protein is CATSRDLIGTYEQYF.

This sequence joins TRBV7-2 and TRBJ1-2, with D maybe TRBD1 (6 bases). The CDR3 is 14 residues long. The germline V gene has CDR1 SGHTA and CDR2 FQGNSA. Trimming stripped 3 bases from V and 1 base from J, with 9 bases between. Here the CDR3 reads CASSLDRLNYGYTF. The CDR3 coding sequence is TGTGCCAGCAGCTTGGACAGACTTAACTATGGCTACACCTTC. The whole variable domain, remainder taken from reference TRBV7-2 and TRBJ1-2, is GAGVSQSPSNKVTEKGKDVELRCDPISGHTALYWYRQSLGQGLEFLIYFQGNSAPDKSGLPSDRFSAERTGGSVSTLTIQRTQQEDSAVYLCASSLDRLNYGYTFGSGTRLTVV.

This clone was seen repeatedly, ten times or more. CDR3 sequence: CATSRERGSTEAFF. The CDR3 DNA reads TGTGCCACCAGCAGAGAACGGGGGAGCACTGAAGCTTTCTTT. The chain carries TRBV15 and TRBJ1-1, with D perhaps matching TRBD1 (5 bases). Trimming took off 0 bases at V and 4 bases at J, with 9 bases between the two ends. This CDR3 contains 14 residues. Germline V lookup: CDR1 LNHNV, CDR2 YYDKDF (reference sequence). Complete variable domain (other parts from reference TRBV15 and TRBJ1-1): DAMVIQNPRYQVTQFGKPVTLSCSQTLNHNVMYWYQQKSSQAPKLLFHYYDKDFNNEADTPDNFQSRRPNTSFCFLDIRSPGLGDTAMYLCATSRERGSTEAFFGQGTRLTVV.

The gene calls are TRBV2 and TRBJ1-4; 7 bases are shared with TRBD1. With 7 bases clipped from V and 7 bases from J, the junction kept 9 bases outside the gene matches. The CDR3 has 14 residues. Germline V gives CDR1 SNHLY, CDR2 FYNNEI. The CDR3 DNA is TGTGCCAGCACCCCTACAGGGGTAGGTGAAAAACTGTTTTTT. Its protein is CASTPTGVGEKLFF.

The chain carries TRBV5-6 and TRBJ2-7, with 8 bases fitting TRBD2. The CDR3 extends over 15 amino acids. After removal of 3 bases from V and 7 bases from J, the junction contained 12 bases not matched to a gene. Germline V lookup: CDR1 SGHDT, CDR2 YYEEEE. Written as DNA, the CDR3 is TGTGCCAGCAGCTCGTTGACTAGCGATTCGGGAGAGCAGTACTTC. Its protein product is CASSSLTSDSGEQYF.

The rearrangement uses TRBV6-5 and TRBJ2-3; tentative D call: TRBD1 (6 bases). V dropped 8 bases and J dropped 2 bases, with 8 bases sitting between them. The CDR3 has 12 amino acids. CDR1 is MNHEY, CDR2 SVGAGI, per germline. CDR3: CASAGDTDTQYF. CDR3 DNA: TGTGCCAGCGCAGGGGACACAGATACGCAGTATTTT.

The V and J genes are TRBV27 and TRBJ2-3; 15 bases are a match to TRBD2. The germline CDR1 and CDR2 sequences are MNHEY and SMNVEV (reference sequence). The CDR3 sequence is 22 residues long. V gave up 5 bases and J gave up 0 bases; unmatched junction bases: 18. Written as DNA, the CDR3 is TGTGCCAGCAGTCCCCTCGGAGAGGGACTAGCGGGGGGCTATTCTAGCACAGATACGCAGTATTTT. Protein product: CASSPLGEGLAGGYSSTDTQYF.

The J gene is TRBJ1-5, the V gene TRBV25-1, with 8 bases that match TRBD1. The CDR3 has 15 amino acids. Germline CDR1 MGHDK, CDR2 SYGVNS. J lost 6 bases, V lost 3 bases, and 7 bases had no gene match. CDR3 bases: TGTGCCAGCAGTGATACCGACAGGGGAGGTCAGCCCCAGCATTTT. Translated: CASSDTDRGGQPQHF. The complete variable domain, with remaining parts taken from reference TRBV25-1 and TRBJ1-5, reads EADIYQTPRYLVIGTGKKITLECSQTMGHDKMYWYQQDPGMELHLIHYSYGVNSTEKGDLSSESTVSRIRTEHFPLTLESARPSHTSQYLCASSDTDRGGQPQHFGDGTRLSIL.

The gene calls are TRBV2 and TRBJ2-2; D not certain. Germline-derived CDR1 and CDR2 are SNHLY and FYNNEI. This CDR3 comprises 14 residues. V gave up 6 bases and J gave up 0 bases, with 8 bases separating them. The CDR3 region is CASRGLTNTGELFF. CDR3 nucleotides: TGTGCCAGCAGGGGCCTAACGAACACCGGGGAGCTGTTTTTT.

This sequence joins TRBV10-3 and TRBJ1-4, with D maybe TRBD1 (5 bases). Germline values: CDR1 ENHRY, CDR2 SYGVKD. The V end was cut by 3 bases, the J end by 5 bases, with 10 bases between. This CDR3 has 14 residues. CDR3 residues: CAISDGTENEKLFF. CDR3 nucleotides: TGTGCCATCAGTGATGGGACGGAAAATGAAAAACTGTTTTTT.

The chain combines TRBV29-1 with TRBJ1-3; D call uncertain. Trimming removed 6 bases from V and 8 bases from J, with 17 bases in between. The CDR3 consists of 13 residues. Germline CDR1 and CDR2: SQVTM and ANQGSEA. The CDR3 nucleotides read TGCAGCGTCCAAGCCAGCCAGTACGACACCATATATTTT. Its translation is CSVQASQYDTIYF.

This chain links TRBV18 with TRBJ1-4; D unclear. The V gene lost 4 bases and the J gene lost 5 bases, with 8 bases spanning the gap. This CDR3 spans 13 amino acids. From germline, CDR1 is KGHSH and CDR2 LQKENI. Written as DNA, the CDR3 is TGTGCCAGCTCACGAGGACCGAATGAAAAACTGTTTTTT. Residues: CASSRGPNEKLFF.

This clone was seen just once. V gene TRBV7-3 combines with J gene TRBJ1-1; D is uncertain. With 0 bases removed from V and 3 bases from J, the gap between germline ends came to 8 bases. CDR1 and CDR2 from the germline V gene are SGHTA and FQGTGA. There are 14 residues in the CDR3. In DNA form, the CDR3 reads TGTGCCAGCAGCTTAACAGGGCCGGACACTGAAGCTTTCTTT. It is translated as CASSLTGPDTEAFF. Full variable domain (outside the CDR3, taken from reference TRBV7-3 and TRBJ1-1): GAGVSQTPSNKVTEKGKYVELRCDPISGHTALYWYRQSLGQGPEFLIYFQGTGAADDSGLPNDRFFAVRPEGSVSTLKIQRTERGDSAVYLCASSLTGPDTEAFFGQGTRLTVV.

The gene calls are TRBV7-3 and TRBJ2-5; 7 positions match TRBD2. CDR3 length: 15 residues. V was clipped by 5 bases and J by 5 bases; unmatched bases: 11. The germline V gene encodes CDR1 SGHTA and CDR2 FQGTGA. The CDR3 region is CASSLGAGEGETQYF. CDR3 nucleotides: TGTGCCAGCAGCCTAGGCGCGGGAGAGGGGGAGACCCAGTACTTC.

V and J are TRBV6-5 and TRBJ2-7; D perhaps matches TRBD1 (5 bases). V lost 5 bases and J lost 6, with 17 bases in between. CDR3 length equals 14 residues. Germline V gene sequence: CDR1 MNHEY, CDR2 SVGAGI. The CDR3 DNA sequence: TGTGCCAGCAGTACCCAGGACACTTTACCCGAGCAGTACTTC. As protein: CASSTQDTLPEQYF.

The V call is TRBV7-2, the J call TRBJ2-7, with D unclear. Deletions cut 1 base from V and 1 base from J, with 8 bases between. Germline CDR1 SGHTA, CDR2 FQGNSA. The CDR3 is 14 amino acids. The CDR3, as DNA: TGTGCCAGCAGCTTAGAATGGATGTCCTACGAGCAGTACTTC. Protein: CASSLEWMSYEQYF. Together with reference TRBV7-2 and TRBJ2-7, the CDR3 gives the full variable domain: GAGVSQSPSNKVTEKGKDVELRCDPISGHTALYWYRQSLGQGLEFLIYFQGNSAPDKSGLPSDRFSAERTGGSVSTLTIQRTQQEDSAVYLCASSLEWMSYEQYFGPGTRLTVT.

V is TRBV6-1 and J is TRBJ2-7; perhaps TRBD1 as D (6 bases). CDR3 size: 12 residues. Germline V gene sequence: CDR1 MNHNS, CDR2 SASEGT. V was pared by 5 bases and J by 6 bases, with 11 bases between. In nucleotides, the CDR3 is TGTGCCAGCAGTACAGGGTCTCGCGAGCAGTACTTC. This codes for CASSTGSREQYF.